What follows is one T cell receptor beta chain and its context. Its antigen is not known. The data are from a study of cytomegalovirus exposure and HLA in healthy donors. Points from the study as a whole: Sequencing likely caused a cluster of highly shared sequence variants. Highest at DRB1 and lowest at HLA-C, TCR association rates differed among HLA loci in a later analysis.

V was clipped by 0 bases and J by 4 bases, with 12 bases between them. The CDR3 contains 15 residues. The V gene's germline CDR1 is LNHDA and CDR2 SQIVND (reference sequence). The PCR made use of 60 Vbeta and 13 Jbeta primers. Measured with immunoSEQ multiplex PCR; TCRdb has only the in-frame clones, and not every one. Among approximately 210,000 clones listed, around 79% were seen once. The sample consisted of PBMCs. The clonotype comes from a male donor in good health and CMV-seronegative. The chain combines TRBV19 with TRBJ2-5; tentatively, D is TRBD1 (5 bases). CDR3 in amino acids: CASSIDRVGRETQYF. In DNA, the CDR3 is TGTGCCAGTAGTATAGATCGTGTGGGGCGAGAGACCCAGTACTTC.